Below, 7 T cell receptor beta chains from the same sample are listed, as sequenced in a study of beta chain features in type 1 diabetes. Study-wide results and limits: In all four CD4+ subsets, TCRB CDR3 length was significantly, moderately reduced in type 1 diabetes.

For these TCRs, the target antigens are not known. The investigators reverse transcribed all of the isolated RNA, so they sequenced expressed TCRB transcripts. The data were produced by immunoSEQ multiplex PCR, yet TCRdb's version contains in-frame clones alone and is incomplete. Among some 330,000 clones, around an eighth were seen once, and the ten largest hold 0.01%. Sequenced material: naive CD4+ T cells from blood. These receptors came from a woman aged 18-35 years with type 1 diabetes.

This clone was picked up a small number of times. J is TRBJ1-1 and V is TRBV29-1, with 7 bases matching TRBD1. Germline V gene lookup returns CDR1 SQVTM and CDR2 ANQGSEA. The J segment lost 0 bases and the V segment lost 7 bases, leaving 14 bases of the junction unmatched. The CDR3 sequence is 16 residues long. The CDR3 loop is CSAPNTPGQMNTEAFF. CDR3 sequence (DNA): TGCAGCGCTCCTAATACGCCGGGACAGATGAACACTGAAGCTTTCTTT.

There are a few counts of this clone. The J gene is TRBJ2-7, the V gene TRBV30; maybe TRBD2 (6 bases). The V end lost 5 bases, the J end lost 6 bases, and 17 bases lay between the germline ends. The CDR3 is made up of 13 amino acids. Germline assignment: CDR1 GTSNPN and CDR2 SVGIG (reference sequence). As DNA, the CDR3 is TGTGCCTGGGTCAAGGGCCCCGGGGGCGAGCAGTACTTC. As protein: CAWVKGPGGEQYF.

This clone turned up a few times. The V and J genes are TRBV9 and TRBJ2-2; weak D call: TRBD1 (5 bases). The germline gives CDR1 SGDLS, CDR2 YYNGEE. The CDR3 extends over 14 amino acids. Trimming pared 2 bases from V and 6 bases from J, leaving 11 bases between. The CDR3 here is CASSVRVGSGELFF. CDR3 nucleotide sequence: TGTGCCAGCAGCGTCAGGGTAGGGTCCGGGGAGCTGTTTTTT. The entire variable domain, with the rest obtained from reference TRBV9 and TRBJ2-2, is as follows: DSGVTQTPKHLITATGQRVTLRCSPRSGDLSVYWYQQSLDQGLQFLIQYYNGEERAKGNILERFSAQQFPDLHSELNLSSLELGDSALYFCASSVRVGSGELFFGEGSRLTVL.

This sequence joins TRBV29-1 and TRBJ2-1, with D possibly being TRBD1 (5 bases). This CDR3 contains 13 residues. Deletions cut 5 bases from V and 6 bases from J, with 14 bases between. Per the germline V gene, CDR1 is SQVTM and CDR2 is ANQGSEA. The CDR3, as DNA: TGCAGCGTTCAGGGCAATTATGGCAATGAGCAGTTCTTC. It encodes CSVQGNYGNEQFF.

The J gene is TRBJ2-5, the V gene TRBV7-9; 7 bases match TRBD1. The CDR3 totals 15 residues. Germline lookup yields CDR1 SEHNR and CDR2 FQNEAQ (reference sequence). V shed 2 bases, J shed 2 bases, and the junction held 5 bases outside the gene matches. The CDR3 is CASSLIQGPQETQYF. DNA of the CDR3: TGTGCCAGCAGCTTAATACAGGGGCCACAAGAGACCCAGTACTTC.

This clone showed up just a few times. In the same sample, other DNA sequences code for this CDR3. V and J are TRBV29-1 and TRBJ1-1; unclear D gene. Germline CDR1 and CDR2: SQVTM and ANQGSEA. Trimming pared 4 bases from V and 1 base from J, leaving 7 bases between. This CDR3 is 12 amino acids long. The CDR3 loop reads CSVGAGNTEAFF. In nucleotides, the CDR3 is TGCAGCGTTGGGGCAGGGAACACTGAAGCTTTCTTT.

The chain carries TRBV29-1 and TRBJ1-1, with D possibly being TRBD1 (5 bases). Per germline, CDR1 SQVTM and CDR2 ANQGSEA. The length of the CDR3 is 14 residues. The germline V and J ends were trimmed by 7 bases and 1 base, with 16 bases remaining between them. The CDR3 sequence is CSAPLQGWNTEAFF. CDR3 coding DNA: TGCAGCGCGCCATTGCAGGGTTGGAACACTGAAGCTTTCTTT.